These 25 T cell receptor beta chains share one sample of origin, sequenced in a study of beta chain features in type 1 diabetes. The whole isolated RNA underwent reverse transcription, so sequencing captured expressed TCRB transcripts. Assay used: immunoSEQ multiplex PCR; TCRdb lists only in-frame clones, some missing. Of around 450,000 clones in the sample, approximately 10% were seen once. Sequencing was performed on naive CD4+ T cells from blood. The receptors here all came from a woman aged 18-29 years in good health.

This clone was counted between two and nine times. The J gene is TRBJ2-1, the V gene TRBV4-3, with a tentative D call TRBD1 (6 bases). The germline CDR1 and CDR2 sequences are LGHNA and YSLEER. This CDR3 has 17 residues. The V gene lost 0 bases and the J gene lost 2 bases, with 14 bases spanning the gap. In DNA, the CDR3 is TGCGCCAGCAGCCAAGAAGGAACCGGGACAACCTACAATGAGCAGTTCTTC. It yields the protein CASSQEGTGTTYNEQFF.

In its sample, this clone was seen a few times. J is TRBJ1-4 and V is TRBV4-3, with D unclear. The CDR3 extends over 16 amino acids. V was clipped by 0 bases and J by 7 bases, with 15 bases between them. CDR1 LGHNA and CDR2 YSLEER come from the germline V gene. The CDR3 coding sequence is TGCGCCAGCAGCCAAGATAGCGCCCGCGTCGGTGAAAAACTGTTTTTT. This translates into CASSQDSARVGEKLFF.

The rearrangement links TRBV9 to TRBJ1-5; 8 positions match TRBD1. The CDR3 contains 13 residues. CDR1 and CDR2 from the germline V gene are SGDLS and YYNGEE. V gave up 1 base and J gave up 6 bases; unmatched junction bases: 0. The CDR3 sequence is CASSVQGAQPQHF. The CDR3 DNA sequence: TGTGCCAGCAGCGTACAGGGGGCTCAGCCCCAGCATTTT.

V is TRBV5-1 and J is TRBJ2-1; 16 positions match TRBD2. The CDR3 spans 17 residues. Germline CDR1 and CDR2: SGHRS and YFSETQ. Trimming took 4 bases from V and 12 from J; bases not matched to a gene: 13. The CDR3 bases are TGCGCCAGCAGCAGGCCGAGGGGGACTAGCGGGAGGGCCCCGCAGTTCTTC. Translating gives CASSRPRGTSGRAPQFF.

This rearrangement joins TRBV4-1 to TRBJ2-7; D ambiguous. The germline V gene encodes CDR1 MGHRA and CDR2 YSYEKL. Trimming pared 2 bases from V and 4 bases from J, leaving 9 bases between. The CDR3 consists of 13 residues. Here the CDR3 DNA reads TGCGCCAGCAGCCAAACAGTTCGGTACGAGCAGTACTTC. It translates to CASSQTVRYEQYF.

This chain links TRBV28 with TRBJ1-1; no reliable D call. V lost 7 bases to trimming and J lost 4 bases, with 25 bases between them. This CDR3 comprises 17 residues. Germline lookup yields CDR1 MDHEN and CDR2 SYDVKM. DNA for the CDR3: TGTGCCAGCACACGCGCAGGCTCCAGCAAGGGAGCCACTGAAGCTTTCTTT. It encodes CASTRAGSSKGATEAFF. Drawing the rest from reference TRBV28 and TRBJ1-1, the complete variable domain is DVKVTQSSRYLVKRTGEKVFLECVQDMDHENMFWYRQDPGLGLRLIYFSYDVKMKEKGDIPEGYSVSREKKERFSLILESASTNQTSMYLCASTRAGSSKGATEAFFGQGTRLTVV.

This clone has a handful of counts. CDR3 nucleotide sequence: TGTGCCAGCAGCCAAGGCTGGGGCCAGGGAAAGAACACCGGGGAGCTGTTTTTT. Translating gives CASSQGWGQGKNTGELFF. The V call is TRBV4-2, the J call TRBJ2-2, with D possibly matching TRBD1 (5 bases). This CDR3 region has 18 residues. V lost 1 base and J 1 base, leaving 16 bases between the germline ends. Germline CDR1 LGHNA, CDR2 YNFKEQ.

This rearrangement joins TRBV15 to TRBJ2-5; TRBD2 is a possible D gene (5 bases). V lost 0 bases to trimming and J lost 0 bases, with 8 bases between them. Germline V lookup: CDR1 LNHNV, CDR2 YYDKDF (reference sequence). The length of the CDR3 is 15 residues. The CDR3 protein is CATSRDWEYQETQYF. The CDR3, as DNA: TGTGCCACCAGCAGAGATTGGGAGTACCAAGAGACCCAGTACTTC.

The J gene is TRBJ2-3, the V gene TRBV29-1; 8 nucleotides line up with TRBD1. V lost 7 bases to trimming and J lost 1 base; unmatched junction nucleotides: 7. CDR3 length: 14 amino acids. Germline CDR1 SQVTM, CDR2 ANQGSEA. This chain's CDR3 is CSANGQGGTDTQYF. The DNA for the CDR3 is TGCAGCGCTAACGGACAGGGCGGCACAGATACGCAGTATTTT.

This chain links TRBV30 with TRBJ2-7; D is possibly TRBD1 (5 bases). Looked up from germline, CDR1 is GTSNPN and CDR2 is SVGIG (reference sequence). The CDR3 totals 15 residues. V lost 3 bases and J 2 bases, leaving 17 bases between the germline ends. CDR3 sequence: CAWRPAGRMAYEQYF. Written as DNA, the CDR3 is TGTGCCTGGAGACCGGCAGGGCGAATGGCCTACGAGCAGTACTTC.

V is TRBV23-1 and J is TRBJ2-1; 11 bases fit TRBD1. TRBV23-1 is an ORF for which the function is uncertain. Losses at the gene ends were 7 bases for V and 1 base for J; bases not matched to a gene: 21. The CDR3 covers 21 residues. The CDR3 sequence: CASNGSYCGQGAPRSYNEQFF. The DNA for the CDR3 is TGCGCCAGCAATGGGTCCTATTGCGGACAGGGGGCTCCACGGTCCTACAATGAGCAGTTCTTC.

This clone was observed a few times. This chain joins TRBV29-1 and TRBJ1-1; no clear D. CDR1 and CDR2 from the germline V gene are SQVTM and ANQGSEA. Trimming took off 7 bases at V and 5 bases at J, with 8 bases between the two ends. The CDR3 extends over 10 amino acids. The CDR3 DNA follows: TGCAGCGCCCGGTCTACTGAAGCTTTCTTT. Its protein is CSARSTEAFF.

The gene calls are TRBV5-4 and TRBJ2-3; TRBD2 matches at 12 bases. The V gene end was trimmed by 0 bases and the J gene end by 3 bases; junction bases not matched to a gene: 2. The CDR3 sequence is 16 residues long. Germline values: CDR1 SGHNT, CDR2 YYREEE (reference sequence). This CDR3 is CASSLGLAGATDTQYF. The CDR3 nucleotides read TGTGCCAGCAGCTTGGGACTAGCGGGGGCAACAGATACGCAGTATTTT.

The chain employs TRBV7-2 and TRBJ1-1; 7 positions match TRBD1. The V gene end was trimmed by 2 bases and the J gene end by 5 bases; junction bases not matched to a gene: 11. Germline CDR1 SGHTA, CDR2 FQGNSA. The CDR3 spans 16 residues. The CDR3 reads CASSLWGTGVGTEAFF. The DNA for the CDR3 is TGTGCCAGCAGCTTATGGGGAACAGGGGTTGGGACTGAAGCTTTCTTT.

This rearrangement joins TRBV30 to TRBJ2-2; 10 bases are shared with TRBD2. The junction had 8 bases not matched to a gene; V was cut back by 2 bases and J by 5 bases. The germline V gene encodes CDR1 GTSNPN and CDR2 SVGIG (reference sequence). CDR3 length equals 16 residues. The CDR3 region is CAWSTKREGRTGELFF. The CDR3, as DNA: TGTGCCTGGAGTACAAAGCGGGAGGGCCGAACCGGGGAGCTGTTTTTT.

The J gene is TRBJ2-5, the V gene TRBV5-6; 11 bases are shared with TRBD1. The CDR3 consists of 15 residues. V lost 4 bases to trimming and J lost 5 bases; unmatched junction nucleotides: 7. The germline V gene encodes CDR1 SGHDT and CDR2 YYEEEE. The CDR3 loop is CASSGRTGGTETQYF. The CDR3 DNA reads as TGTGCCAGCAGCGGACGGACAGGGGGCACGGAGACCCAGTACTTC.

This clone was counted a few times. In the same sample, other DNA sequences code for this CDR3. The rearrangement uses TRBV29-1 and TRBJ2-5, with 7 bases lining up with TRBD1. The V and J ends lost 6 bases and 9 bases, in that order; junction bases with no gene match: 28. This CDR3 contains 18 residues. The germline gives CDR1 SQVTM, CDR2 ANQGSEA. The CDR3 nucleotides are TGCAGCGTGCGCCGCCGAAAAAGGGACAGTCATCCCCAGGGGGCCCAGTACTTC. Encoded protein: CSVRRRKRDSHPQGAQYF.

This clone was observed a handful of times. The chain combines TRBV15 with TRBJ1-5, with 7 bases identical to TRBD1. CDR3 length equals 16 residues. The V segment lost 0 bases and the J segment 5 bases; nucleotides outside the gene matches: 7. Germline CDR1 LNHNV, CDR2 YYDKDF (reference sequence). The CDR3 loop reads CATSREDRTFDQPQHF. DNA of the CDR3: TGTGCCACCAGCAGAGAGGACAGGACCTTCGATCAGCCCCAGCATTTT. Based on the CDR3 plus reference TRBV15 and TRBJ1-5, the full variable domain is DAMVIQNPRYQVTQFGKPVTLSCSQTLNHNVMYWYQQKSSQAPKLLFHYYDKDFNNEADTPDNFQSRRPNTSFCFLDIRSPGLGDTAMYLCATSREDRTFDQPQHFGDGTRLSIL.

This clone appeared a few times. This chain joins TRBV7-2 and TRBJ2-1, with D possibly matching TRBD1 (6 bases). Trimming left V 5 bases short and J 4 bases short, with 12 bases between. Germline loops: CDR1 SGHTA, CDR2 FQGNSA. This CDR3 contains 14 residues. This chain's CDR3 is CASSQRQGYNEQFF. The CDR3 coding sequence is TGTGCCAGCAGCCAGCGCCAGGGGTACAATGAGCAGTTCTTC.

The chain uses TRBV7-2 and TRBJ2-5; D tentatively fits TRBD1 or TRBD2 (6 bases each). This CDR3 contains 14 residues. V lost 5 bases to trimming and J lost 5 bases, with 15 bases between them. Per germline, CDR1 SGHTA and CDR2 FQGNSA. CDR3 region: CASSNRDSQETQYF. The CDR3 bases are TGTGCCAGCAGCAACAGGGACTCTCAGGAGACCCAGTACTTC.

This clone was found a few times. V usage is TRBV30 and J usage is TRBJ2-7; TRBD1 matches at 9 bases. CDR1 and CDR2 from the germline V gene are GTSNPN and SVGIG (reference sequence). This CDR3 has 15 amino acids. V was pared by 0 bases and J by 1 base, with 4 bases of the junction left unmatched. The chain's CDR3 is CAWSVPGQGSYEQYF. The CDR3 region has the DNA TGTGCCTGGAGTGTCCCGGGACAGGGATCCTACGAGCAGTACTTC. The full variable domain, completed using reference TRBV30 and TRBJ2-7, is SQTIHQWPATLVQPVGSPLSLECTVEGTSNPNLYWYRQAAGRGLQLLFYSVGIGQISSEVPQNLSASRPQDRQFILSSKKLLLSDSGFYLCAWSVPGQGSYEQYFGPGTRLTVT.

The V and J genes are TRBV5-4 and TRBJ2-7; the D gene is possibly TRBD1 (5 bases). This CDR3 spans 15 amino acids. Germline V gives CDR1 SGHNT, CDR2 YYREEE (reference sequence). The V end lost 0 bases, the J end lost 2 bases, and 12 bases lay between the germline ends. The CDR3 nucleotides are TGTGCCAGCAGCTTGGATATCGACAGTCCCTACGAGCAGTACGTC. Protein: CASSLDIDSPYEQYV.

This clone has just a few counts. The V and J genes are TRBV6-1 and TRBJ2-7, with TRBD1 identical over 9 bases. Unmatched junction bases numbered 9, after V lost 5 bases and J lost 4 bases. The CDR3 sequence is 15 residues long. Germline CDR1 MNHNS, CDR2 SASEGT. CDR3 in amino acids: CASSTSGTGMYEQYF. As DNA, the CDR3 is TGTGCCAGCAGTACCTCTGGGACAGGGATGTACGAGCAGTACTTC.

This clone was seen only a few times. The same CDR3 also results from other DNA sequences found in this sample. The chain carries TRBV5-1 and TRBJ1-2, with D maybe TRBD1 (6 bases). The CDR3 contains 12 residues. Trimming left V 4 bases short and J 4 bases short, with 8 bases between. Germline CDR1 SGHRS, CDR2 YFSETQ. CDR3 loop: CASSLDSYGYTF. CDR3 DNA sequence: TGCGCCAGCAGCCTGGACAGCTATGGCTACACCTTC.

The chain uses TRBV9 and TRBJ2-2; D ambiguous. V lost 2 bases and J 6 bases, leaving 11 bases between the germline ends. The CDR3 contains 14 residues. Looked up from germline, CDR1 is SGDLS and CDR2 is YYNGEE. DNA of the CDR3: TGTGCCAGCAGCGTCTCTAGGTTCTCCGGGGAGCTGTTTTTT. Its translation: CASSVSRFSGELFF.